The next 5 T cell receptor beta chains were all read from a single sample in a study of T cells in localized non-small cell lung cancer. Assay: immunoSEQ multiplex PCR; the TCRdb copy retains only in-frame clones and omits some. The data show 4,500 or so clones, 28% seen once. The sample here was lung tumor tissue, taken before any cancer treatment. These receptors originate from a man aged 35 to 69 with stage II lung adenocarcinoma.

The CDR3 protein is CASSPGLGAEQYF. The CDR3 DNA follows: TGTGCCAGCTCACCGGGACTAGGTGCCGAGCAGTACTTC. The J gene is TRBJ2-7, the V gene TRBV18, with 8 bases matching TRBD2. After removal of 3 bases from V and 6 bases from J, the junction contained 4 bases not matched to a gene. Germline V gene sequence: CDR1 KGHSH, CDR2 LQKENI. The CDR3 is 13 amino acids.

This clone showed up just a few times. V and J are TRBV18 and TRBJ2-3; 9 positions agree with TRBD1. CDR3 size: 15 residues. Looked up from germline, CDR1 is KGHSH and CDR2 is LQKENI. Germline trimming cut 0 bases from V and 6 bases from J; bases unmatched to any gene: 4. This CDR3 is CASSPPGQGRDTQYF. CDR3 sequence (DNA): TGTGCCAGCTCACCACCGGGACAGGGAAGGGATACGCAGTATTTT.

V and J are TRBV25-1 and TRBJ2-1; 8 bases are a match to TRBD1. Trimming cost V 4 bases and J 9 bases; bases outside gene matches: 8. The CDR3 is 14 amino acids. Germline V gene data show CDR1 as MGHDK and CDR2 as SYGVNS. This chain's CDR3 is CASSADRVRGEQFF. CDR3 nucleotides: TGTGCCAGCAGTGCGGACAGGGTTAGGGGTGAGCAGTTCTTC.

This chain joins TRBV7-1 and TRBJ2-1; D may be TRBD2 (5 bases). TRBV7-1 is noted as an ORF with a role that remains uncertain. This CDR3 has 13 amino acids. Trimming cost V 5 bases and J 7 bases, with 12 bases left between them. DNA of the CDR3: TGTGCCAGCAGCGGACCGGGGAAGAATGAGCAGTTCTTC. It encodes CASSGPGKNEQFF.

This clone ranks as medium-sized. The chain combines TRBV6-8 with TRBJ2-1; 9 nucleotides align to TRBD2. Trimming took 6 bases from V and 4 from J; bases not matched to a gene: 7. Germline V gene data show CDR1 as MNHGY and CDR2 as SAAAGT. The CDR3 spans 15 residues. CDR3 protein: CASSPTSGDYNEQFF. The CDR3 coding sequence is TGTGCCAGCAGCCCGACTAGCGGAGATTACAATGAGCAGTTCTTC.